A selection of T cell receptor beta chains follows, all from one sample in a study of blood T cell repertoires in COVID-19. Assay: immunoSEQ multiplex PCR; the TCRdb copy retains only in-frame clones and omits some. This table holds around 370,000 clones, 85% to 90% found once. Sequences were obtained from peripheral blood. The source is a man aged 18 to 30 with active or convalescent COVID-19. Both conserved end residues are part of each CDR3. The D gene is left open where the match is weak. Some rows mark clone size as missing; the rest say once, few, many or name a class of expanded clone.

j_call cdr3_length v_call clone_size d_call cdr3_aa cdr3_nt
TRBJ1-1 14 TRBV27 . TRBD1 CASSPRQGGTEAFF TGTGCCAGCAGTCCTAGACAGGGTGGCACTGAAGCTTTCTTT
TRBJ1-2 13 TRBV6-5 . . CASSPTGDYGYTF TGTGCCAGCAGTCCCACGGGTGACTATGGCTACACCTTC
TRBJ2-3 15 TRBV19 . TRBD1 CASSTRTGSTDTQYF TGTGCCAGTAGTACCCGGACAGGGAGCACAGATACGCAGTATTTT
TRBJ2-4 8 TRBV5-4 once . CASPPGIF TGTGCCAGCCCCCCGGGGATCTTC
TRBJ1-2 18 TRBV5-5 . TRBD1 CASSITGTGGLENYGYTF TGTGCCAGCAGCATAACCGGGACAGGGGGACTCGAGAACTATGGCTACACCTTC
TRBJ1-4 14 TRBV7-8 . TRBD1 CASSLVQGEAKLFF TGTGCCAGCAGCTTAGTCCAGGGGGAGGCAAAACTGTTTTTT
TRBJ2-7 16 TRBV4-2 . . CASSQAGVGVTYEQYF TGTGCCAGCAGCCAAGCGGGGGTGGGGGTCACCTACGAGCAGTACTTC
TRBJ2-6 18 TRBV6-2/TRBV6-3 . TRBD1 CASSSGTGFNTGANVLTF TGTGCCAGCAGTTCCGGGACAGGGTTTAATACTGGGGCCAACGTGCTGACTTTC
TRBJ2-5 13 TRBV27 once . CASSRTVQETQYF TGTGCCAGCAGTAGGACTGTCCAAGAGACCCAGTACTTC
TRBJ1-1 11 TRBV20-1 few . CSAGLKSEAFF TGCAGTGCCGGACTTAAGTCTGAAGCTTTCTTT
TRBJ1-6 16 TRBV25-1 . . CASSEKWHRDFAPLHF TGTGCCAGCAGTGAGAAATGGCACAGGGATTTTGCACCCCTCCACTTT
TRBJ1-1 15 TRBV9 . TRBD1 CASSPGTGGLTEAFF TGTGCCAGCAGCCCGGGGACAGGGGGCCTCACTGAAGCTTTCTTT
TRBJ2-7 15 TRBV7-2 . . CASSFGRGYSYEQYF TGTGCCAGCAGCTTCGGCAGAGGCTATTCCTACGAGCAGTACTTC
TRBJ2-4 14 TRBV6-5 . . CASRARVGKNIQYF TGTGCCAGCAGGGCCAGGGTTGGCAAAAACATTCAGTACTTC
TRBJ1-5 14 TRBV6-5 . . CASSYSGEDQPQHF TGTGCCAGCAGTTACTCAGGGGAAGATCAGCCCCAGCATTTT
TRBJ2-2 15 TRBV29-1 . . CSTTGRGGGTGELFF TGCAGCACTACGGGAAGGGGAGGGGGCACCGGGGAGCTGTTTTTT
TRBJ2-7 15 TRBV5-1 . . CASSLEPDIPYEQYF TGCGCCAGCAGCTTGGAACCGGACATCCCCTACGAGCAGTACTTC
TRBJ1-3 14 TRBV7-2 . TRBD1 CASSNGQARGTIYF TGTGCCAGCAGCAATGGACAGGCCCGGGGCACCATATATTTT
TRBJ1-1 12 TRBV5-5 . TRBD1 CASSLGTGGAFF TGTGCCAGCAGCTTAGGGACAGGGGGAGCTTTCTTT
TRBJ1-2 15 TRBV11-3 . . CASSFQVSQGDGYTF .
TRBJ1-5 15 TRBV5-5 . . CASSLARSRNQPQHF TGTGCCAGCAGCTTGGCCCGGTCACGCAATCAGCCCCAGCATTTT
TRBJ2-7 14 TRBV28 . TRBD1 CASAETGPPYEQYF TGTGCCAGTGCCGAGACAGGGCCCCCCTACGAGCAGTACTTC
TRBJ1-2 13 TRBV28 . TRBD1 CASSLGTGYGYTF TGTGCCAGCAGTTTGGGGACAGGGTATGGCTACACCTTC
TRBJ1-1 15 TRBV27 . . CASRSHGGGGTEAFF TGTGCCAGCAGGTCCCATGGGGGGGGAGGCACTGAAGCTTTCTTT
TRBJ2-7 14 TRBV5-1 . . CASSPRIPSYEQYF TGCGCCAGCAGCCCGAGGATCCCTTCCTACGAGCAGTACTTC
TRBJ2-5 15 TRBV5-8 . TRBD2 CASSPGLGKQETQYF TGTGCCAGCAGCCCGGGACTAGGAAAACAAGAGACCCAGTACTTC